What follows are 21 T cell receptor beta chains derived from one specimen sequenced in a study of blood T cells in healthy people across ages (dated by TCRdb to the mid-2010s). The library was generated by 5' RACE. Sequenced using an Illumina HiSeq 2500. A second about 7 to 12 cycle PCR used a sample-barcoded 5' primer and a J-beta primer mix. TCRdb trimmed the raw reads at Q25, called clones with MiXCR and kept productive beta chains. Rows with a matching CDR3 protein are joined into one entry that keeps the most common DNA and genes. This sample lists a few hundred thousand distinct CDR3 sequences; roughly a quarter were detected once. The ten largest clonotypes hold over 3.5% of the sample. This sample was also put to use in a study of T cells of mothers and their children.

The material sequenced was blood. The receptors stem from a boy younger than 10 in good health.

This chain links TRBV27 with TRBJ1-2; 8 bases are shared with TRBD1. The germline CDR1 and CDR2 sequences are MNHEY and SMNVEV (reference sequence). The J segment lost 3 bases and the V segment lost 0 bases, leaving 3 bases of the junction unmatched. CDR3 length: 15 residues. CDR3 residues: CASSLSQGAHYGYTF. The DNA of the CDR3 is TGTGCCAGCAGTTTATCTCAGGGGGCCCACTATGGCTACACCTTC.

This rearrangement joins TRBV12-3 or TRBV12-4 to TRBJ1-4, with 7 bases identical to TRBD1. With V trimmed by 5 bases and J by 8 bases, 11 bases remained unmatched. The CDR3 is 15 residues long. The CDR3 is CASSTTLRQGEKLFF. DNA for the CDR3: TGTGCCAGCAGTACAACTTTGCGACAGGGCGAAAAACTGTTTTTT.

The chain employs TRBV19 and TRBJ2-5; possible D gene TRBD2, 6 bases. Trimming removed 3 bases at V and 9 bases at J, with 14 bases between. CDR3 size: 13 residues. Germline CDR1 is LNHDA and CDR2 is SQIVND (reference sequence). The DNA of the CDR3 is TGTGCCAGTAGTATCGCGGACGGGGAGGCCCAGTACTTC. Its translation is CASSIADGEAQYF.

The chain joins TRBV5-1 to TRBJ1-1, with D perhaps matching TRBD1 (6 bases). Per the germline V gene, CDR1 is SGHRS and CDR2 is YFSETQ. Trimming took 0 bases from V and 0 from J, leaving 15 bases between them. The CDR3 runs to 17 residues. As DNA, the CDR3 is TGCGCCAGCAGCTTGGGGGGGGCAGGGGTGATGAACACTGAAGCTTTCTTT. Translating gives CASSLGGAGVMNTEAFF.

The chain is built from TRBV7-3 and TRBJ2-5, with no clear D. The ends were cut back, 5 bases at V and 7 bases at J, with 14 bases in the middle. The CDR3 covers 13 residues. Germline V CDR1 and CDR2: SGHTA, FQGTGA. The CDR3 protein is CASSQTGPATQYF. In DNA form, the CDR3 reads TGTGCCAGCAGCCAAACCGGACCAGCGACCCAGTACTTC. The full variable domain, rest sourced from reference TRBV7-3 and TRBJ2-5, is GAGVSQTPSNKVTEKGKYVELRCDPISGHTALYWYRQSLGQGPEFLIYFQGTGAADDSGLPNDRFFAVRPEGSVSTLKIQRTERGDSAVYLCASSQTGPATQYFGPGTRLLVL.

This clonotype has just a few counts. Because it lacks the conserved phenylalanine or tryptophan at the end, this CDR3 is likely a read error. It is unclear where the CDR3 begins or ends on the DNA, so no DNA is shown, and the CDR3 is as TCRdb lists it. The chain carries TRBV7-6 and TRBJ1-4. Germline loops: CDR1 SGHVS, CDR2 FNYEAQ. The CDR3 extends over 10 residues, inclusive of both ends. This CDR3 reads CASSSQLASI.

This clonotype was observed at least ten times. J is TRBJ2-1 and V is TRBV7-9; D is unresolved. Germline CDR1 and CDR2: SEHNR and FQNEAQ (reference sequence). This CDR3 contains 15 residues. Trimming left V 3 bases short and J 0 bases short, with 9 bases between. The CDR3 protein is CASSFWQSSYNEQFF. In DNA form, the CDR3 reads TGTGCCAGCAGCTTCTGGCAGAGCTCCTACAATGAGCAGTTCTTC.

The rearrangement uses TRBV7-8 and TRBJ1-1; no reliable D call. Looked up from germline, CDR1 is SGHVS and CDR2 is FQNEAQ. This CDR3 has 16 residues. V lost 0 bases and J lost 1, with 12 bases in between. CDR3 DNA sequence: TGTGCCAGCAGCTTAGCGTGGGTCAGAGAGAACACTGAAGCTTTCTTT. Translation gives CASSLAWVRENTEAFF.

Only a few counts were recorded for this clonotype. The chain recombines TRBV18 with TRBJ2-5, with a tentative D call TRBD1 (5 bases). The CDR3 is 14 residues long. V was pared by 2 bases and J by 1 base, with 8 bases between. CDR1 and CDR2 (germline): KGHSH, LQKENI. CDR3 residues: CASSPFQGQETQYF. The CDR3 bases are TGTGCCAGCTCACCATTCCAGGGCCAAGAGACCCAGTACTTC. The full variable domain, rest sourced from reference TRBV18 and TRBJ2-5, is NAGVMQNPRHLVRRRGQEARLRCSPMKGHSHVYWYRQLPEEGLKFMVYLQKENIIDESGMPKERFSAEFPKEGPSILRIQQVVRGDSAAYFCASSPFQGQETQYFGPGTRLLVL.

In nucleotides, the CDR3 is TGTGCCAGCAGTATCTCACAGGGCCCCCACAATGAGCAGTTCTTC. Protein sequence: CASSISQGPHNEQFF. This chain links TRBV12-3 or TRBV12-4 with TRBJ2-7; possible D gene TRBD1, 6 bases. The better agreement between TRBJ2-1 and the DNA end casts doubt on the J call. The CDR3 runs 15 residues.

The rearrangement uses TRBV10-3 and TRBJ1-2, with 10 positions matching TRBD1. The CDR3 spans 17 residues. With 3 bases clipped from V and 1 base from J, the junction kept 8 bases outside the gene matches. CDR1 is ENHRY, CDR2 SYGVKD, per germline. CDR3 coding DNA: TGTGCCATCAGTGAAACCTGGACAGGGGGACTTAACTATGGCTACACCTTC. Protein product: CAISETWTGGLNYGYTF.

J is TRBJ1-2 and V is TRBV2, with 9 bases aligning to TRBD1. Germline loops: CDR1 SNHLY, CDR2 FYNNEI. The V gene end was trimmed by 7 bases and the J gene end by 4 bases; junction bases not matched to a gene: 1. This CDR3 has 12 amino acids. CDR3 DNA: TGTGCCAGCAAGGGACAGGGCTATGGCTACACCTTC. Translated, it gives CASKGQGYGYTF.

The chain is built from TRBV7-2 and TRBJ2-7, with 8 bases fitting TRBD2. The germline V gene encodes CDR1 SGHTA and CDR2 FQGNSA. The CDR3 contains 15 residues. The V gene end was trimmed by 4 bases and the J gene end by 0 bases; junction bases not matched to a gene: 5. The CDR3 protein is CASSWGLVSSYEQYF. Written as DNA, the CDR3 is TGTGCCAGCAGCTGGGGACTAGTAAGCTCCTACGAGCAGTACTTC.

The rearrangement uses TRBV5-1 and TRBJ2-7; D possibly corresponds to TRBD1 (6 bases). V lost 7 bases to trimming and J lost 5 bases, with 16 bases between them. CDR3 length: 13 amino acids. The germline gives CDR1 SGHRS, CDR2 YFSETQ. CDR3 coding DNA: TGCGCCAGCTCCGACGGGACAAAGAACGAGCAGTACTTC. Protein: CASSDGTKNEQYF.

V usage is TRBV15 and J usage is TRBJ1-2; 7 positions match TRBD1. The germline CDR1 and CDR2 sequences are LNHNV and YYDKDF (reference sequence). CDR3 length equals 16 residues. The V and J ends lost 0 bases and 7 bases, in that order; junction bases with no gene match: 11. CDR3 bases: TGTGCCACCAGCAGAGATGTAAGGGACAGATTTAGTGGCTACACCTTC. Protein: CATSRDVRDRFSGYTF. Using reference TRBV15 and TRBJ1-2 for the parts outside the CDR3, the full variable domain is DAMVIQNPRYQVTQFGKPVTLSCSQTLNHNVMYWYQQKSSQAPKLLFHYYDKDFNNEADTPDNFQSRRPNTSFCFLDIRSPGLGDTAMYLCATSRDVRDRFSGYTFGSGTRLTVV.

The chain combines TRBV28 with TRBJ1-2; D is perhaps TRBD1 (5 bases). The CDR3 runs 14 residues. Looked up from germline, CDR1 is MDHEN and CDR2 is SYDVKM. V lost 5 bases, J lost 4 bases, and 14 bases lay in between. For the CDR3, the DNA is TGTGCCAGCAGTAGGGACCCCGAGGGCTATGGCTACACCTTC. Translation gives CASSRDPEGYGYTF.

This clonotype was found a few times. This chain uses TRBV20-1 with TRBJ2-5; D is perhaps TRBD1 (5 bases). V dropped 6 bases and J dropped 0 bases, with 14 bases sitting between them. Germline V lookup: CDR1 DFQATT, CDR2 SNEGSKA (reference sequence). The CDR3 is 14 residues long. The CDR3 DNA follows: TGCAGTGCCACGTCAGGGCTCTACCAAGAGACCCAGTACTTC. Translating gives CSATSGLYQETQYF.

This chain connects TRBV10-2 to TRBJ2-1, with TRBD2 matching 7 bases. The CDR3 is 16 amino acids. CDR1 and CDR2 from the germline V gene are WSHSY and SAAADI. Trimming at V came to 2 bases and at J to 2 bases, leaving 6 bases not matched to a gene. The CDR3 here is CASSEPLADPYNEQFF. The CDR3 DNA is TGCGCCAGCAGTGAGCCCCTAGCGGATCCCTACAATGAGCAGTTCTTC.

This clonotype was seen only a few times. The chain couples TRBV30 to TRBJ2-3, with 7 bases identical to TRBD2. The germline V gene has CDR1 GTSNPN and CDR2 SVGIG (reference sequence). The CDR3 runs 14 residues. The V segment lost 1 base and the J segment 4 bases; nucleotides outside the gene matches: 5. CDR3 region: CAWSAQGGADTQYF. The CDR3 region has the DNA TGTGCCTGGAGTGCCCAGGGAGGGGCAGATACGCAGTATTTT.

For this clonotype: Because it lacks the conserved phenylalanine or tryptophan at the end, this CDR3 is likely a read error. It is unclear where the CDR3 begins or ends on the DNA, so no DNA is shown, and the CDR3 is as TCRdb lists it. This sequence joins TRBV2 and TRBJ2-4; no check of the table's D call, TRBD1, against the DNA was made. The CDR3 has 13 amino acids, counting both end residues. Germline-derived CDR1 and CDR2 are SNHLY and FYNNEI. Here the CDR3 reads CASSGRRLGRIYL.

This clonotype was observed a few times. The rearrangement uses TRBV5-8 and TRBJ2-7, with a tentative D call TRBD2 (5 bases). V shed 7 bases and J shed 1 base, with 18 bases lying between them. In germline, CDR1 is SGHTS, CDR2 YDEGEE. This CDR3 is 15 amino acids long. The CDR3 DNA is TGTGCCAGCCCCATCGCGGGCCCACGGTCCTACGAGCAGTACTTC. It specifies CASPIAGPRSYEQYF.